This TCR beta chain was found in a study of brain T cells in children with intractable seizures. The study's findings and limits: Absence of clones before surgery may stem from lower sequencing depth.

With regard to this clone: The antigen is not known.

Some clones are missing from TCRdb's copy, which holds only in-frame ones; the method was immunoSEQ multiplex PCR. The sample shows 50,000 to 75,000 clones, 95% to 97% of them seen only once. The sequenced cases were selected for having the highest brain T cell transcript signatures. Germline CDR1 is MNHNS and CDR2 is SASEGT. This CDR3 contains 13 residues. V was cut by 2 bases and J by 7 bases, with 8 bases left in between. The receptor was isolated from a boy under two years old with focal cortical dysplasia and intractable seizures. Sample: peripheral blood, taken at surgery. The gene calls are TRBV6-1 and TRBJ2-2; D gene unclear. The CDR3 spells CASSESSGGELFF. The CDR3 DNA reads TGTGCCAGCAGTGAATCCAGTGGCGGGGAGCTGTTTTTT.